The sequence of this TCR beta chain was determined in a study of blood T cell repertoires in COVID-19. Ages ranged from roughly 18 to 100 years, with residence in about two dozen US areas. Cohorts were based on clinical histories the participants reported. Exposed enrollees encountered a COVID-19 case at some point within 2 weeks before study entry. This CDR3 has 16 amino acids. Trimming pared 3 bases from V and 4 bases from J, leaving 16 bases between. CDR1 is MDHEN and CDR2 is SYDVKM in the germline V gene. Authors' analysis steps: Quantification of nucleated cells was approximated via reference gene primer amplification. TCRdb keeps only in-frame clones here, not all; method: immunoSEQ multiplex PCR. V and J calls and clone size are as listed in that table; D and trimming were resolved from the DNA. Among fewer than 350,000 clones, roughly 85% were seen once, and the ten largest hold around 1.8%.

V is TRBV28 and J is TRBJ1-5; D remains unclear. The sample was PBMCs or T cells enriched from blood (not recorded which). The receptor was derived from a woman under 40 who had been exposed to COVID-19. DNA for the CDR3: TGTGCCAGCAGTTTCTCAAGCGGGGTGGGAAATCAGCCCCAGCATTTT. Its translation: CASSFSSGVGNQPQHF.